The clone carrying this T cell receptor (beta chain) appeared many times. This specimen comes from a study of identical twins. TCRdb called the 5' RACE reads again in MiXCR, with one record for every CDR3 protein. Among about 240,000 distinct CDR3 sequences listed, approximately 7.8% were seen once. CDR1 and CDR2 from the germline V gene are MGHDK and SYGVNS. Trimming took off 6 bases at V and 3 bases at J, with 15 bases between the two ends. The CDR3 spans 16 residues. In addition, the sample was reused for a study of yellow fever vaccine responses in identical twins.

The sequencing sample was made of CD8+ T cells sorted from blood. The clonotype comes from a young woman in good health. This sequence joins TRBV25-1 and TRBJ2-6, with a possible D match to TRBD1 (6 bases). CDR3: CASSDLGAFGANVLTF. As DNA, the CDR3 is TGTGCCAGCAGCGACCTGGGGGCCTTTGGGGCCAACGTCCTGACTTTC.